Below are 26 T cell receptor beta chains sequenced from a single sample in a study of T cell changes during pregnancy in multiple sclerosis. The method was immunoSEQ multiplex PCR; TCRdb's version includes in-frame clones alone and lacks a portion of them. The table includes roughly 50,000 clones, 80% to 95% detected once. The specimen comprised CD4+ T cells from peripheral blood mononuclear cells, sampled in the third trimester of pregnancy. The receptor source for this set is a female donor with multiple sclerosis, enrolled in a pregnancy study.

The J gene is TRBJ2-5, the V gene TRBV5-1; 7 nucleotides agree with TRBD1. The V segment lost 4 bases and the J segment 2 bases; nucleotides outside the gene matches: 8. CDR3 length: 15 amino acids. Germline values: CDR1 SGHRS, CDR2 YFSETQ. The CDR3 coding sequence is TGCGCCAGCAGCGAATTAGGGACAGATCAAGAGACCCAGTACTTC. Encoded protein: CASSELGTDQETQYF.

The V call is TRBV11-2, the J call TRBJ2-3; a possible D gene is TRBD2 (6 bases). Trimming stripped 5 bases from V and 0 bases from J, with 15 bases between. This CDR3 spans 16 amino acids. Germline V gives CDR1 SGHAT, CDR2 FQNNGV. CDR3 amino acids: CASSRWESGSTDTQYF. The CDR3 bases are TGTGCCAGCAGCCGCTGGGAGAGCGGGAGCACAGATACGCAGTATTTT.

This chain connects TRBV2 to TRBJ2-2; D gene ambiguous. The CDR3 has 13 residues. Trimming pared 4 bases from V and 6 bases from J, leaving 9 bases between. The V gene's germline CDR1 is SNHLY and CDR2 FYNNEI. The CDR3 nucleotides read TGTGCCAGCAGTGCTTTTCGAGCCGGGGAGCTGTTTTTT. It translates to CASSAFRAGELFF.

This clone has a single count. This CDR3 is CASSLEQGIDGYTF. CDR3 nucleotide sequence: TGCGCCAGCAGCTTGGAACAGGGTATCGATGGCTACACCTTC. The chain links TRBV5-1 to TRBJ1-2; D perhaps matches TRBD1 (6 bases). This CDR3 has 14 amino acids. CDR1 SGHRS and CDR2 YFSETQ come from the germline V gene. V was shortened by 0 bases and J by 6 bases, with 12 bases between the two germline ends.

This clone was seen just once. The chain is built from TRBV30 and TRBJ2-7, with TRBD2 as a possible D gene (5 bases). The CDR3 is 14 residues long. The ends were cut back, 2 bases at V and 7 bases at J, with 18 bases in the middle. In germline, CDR1 is GTSNPN, CDR2 SVGIG (reference sequence). Written as DNA, the CDR3 is TGTGCCTGGAGTCTTGGGAGTTCCGTCCCAGAGCAGTACTTC. Its protein product is CAWSLGSSVPEQYF.

The J gene is TRBJ1-2, the V gene TRBV2; 9 bases fit TRBD1. The length of the CDR3 is 15 residues. After removal of 6 bases from V and 2 bases from J, the junction contained 7 bases not matched to a gene. Germline V gene data show CDR1 as SNHLY and CDR2 as FYNNEI. DNA of the CDR3: TGTGCCAGCAGATGGGGGACAGGGCCCAACTATGGCTACACCTTC. Protein product: CASRWGTGPNYGYTF.

The V call is TRBV5-1, the J call TRBJ2-7, with 8 bases that match TRBD1. The junction had 9 bases not matched to a gene; V was cut back by 4 bases and J by 3 bases. Germline loops: CDR1 SGHRS, CDR2 YFSETQ. The CDR3 runs 15 residues. This chain's CDR3 is CASSPTPGQVYEQYF. The DNA of the CDR3 is TGCGCCAGCAGCCCCACTCCGGGACAGGTCTACGAGCAGTACTTC.

The chain uses TRBV5-1 and TRBJ2-5, with 10 bases lining up with TRBD2. Per germline, CDR1 SGHRS and CDR2 YFSETQ. The CDR3 has 18 amino acids. J lost 0 bases, V lost 0 bases, and 8 bases had no gene match. This CDR3 is CASSLAGSSGGYQETQYF. DNA for the CDR3: TGCGCCAGCAGCTTGGCCGGGAGTAGCGGGGGGTACCAAGAGACCCAGTACTTC.

The V call is TRBV9, the J call TRBJ2-3; D is ambiguous. Deletions cut 0 bases from V and 4 bases from J, with 6 bases between. The CDR3 spans 13 residues. Germline loops: CDR1 SGDLS, CDR2 YYNGEE. The CDR3 DNA follows: TGTGCCAGCAGCGTAGATCCGTCAGATACGCAGTATTTT. Translated: CASSVDPSDTQYF.

Worth noting for this clone: One end of the junction does not line up with germline, which may come from a read error. This sequence joins TRBV12-5 and TRBJ1-1; no reliable D call. The CDR3 length is 13 residues. Per the germline V gene, CDR1 is LGHNT and CDR2 is FRNRAP. The CDR3 nucleotides are TGTGCTAGTGGATTGGGCGTGAACACTGAAGCTTTCTTT. As protein: CASGLGVNTEAFF.

This chain's CDR3 is CASSHELTSGNTIYF. The CDR3 DNA reads TGCGCCAGCAGTCACGAATTAACTTCTGGAAACACCATATATTTT. The J gene is TRBJ1-3, the V gene TRBV23-1, with D uncertain. TRBV23-1 is an open reading frame, and its role is uncertain. V lost 3 bases and J 1 base, leaving 10 bases between the germline ends. CDR3 length: 15 amino acids.

This chain uses TRBV19 with TRBJ2-7; TRBD1 agrees at 8 bases. In germline, CDR1 is LNHDA, CDR2 SQIVND (reference sequence). V lost 4 bases and J lost 4; bases outside the gene matches: 12. This CDR3 contains 16 residues. The CDR3 DNA is TGTGCCAGTAGTACCTTCAAGGACAGGGCTAGGTACGAGCAGTACTTC. This translates into CASSTFKDRARYEQYF.

The gene calls are TRBV19 and TRBJ2-7; TRBD2 might be the D (5 bases). The CDR3 runs to 16 residues. Trimming cost V 1 base and J 4 bases, with 17 bases left between them. In germline, CDR1 is LNHDA, CDR2 SQIVND (reference sequence). Written as DNA, the CDR3 is TGTGCCAGTAGTATAGGCCCGACTGGAGGCGGATACGAGCAGTACTTC. Its protein is CASSIGPTGGGYEQYF.

V gene TRBV18 combines with J gene TRBJ2-7; a weak D match, TRBD1 (6 bases). The length of the CDR3 is 16 residues. V lost 3 bases, J lost 7 bases, and 22 bases lay in between. Germline V gives CDR1 KGHSH, CDR2 LQKENI. This chain's CDR3 is CASSPDQGQGMGEQYF. The CDR3, as DNA: TGTGCCAGCTCACCCGACCAAGGGCAGGGGATGGGGGAGCAGTACTTC. The full variable domain, rest sourced from reference TRBV18 and TRBJ2-7, is NAGVMQNPRHLVRRRGQEARLRCSPMKGHSHVYWYRQLPEEGLKFMVYLQKENIIDESGMPKERFSAEFPKEGPSILRIQQVVRGDSAAYFCASSPDQGQGMGEQYFGPGTRLTVT.

This chain uses TRBV7-6 with TRBJ1-1; 8 bases match TRBD1. The CDR3 length is 14 residues. V gave up 5 bases and J gave up 7 bases; unmatched junction bases: 9. Germline V gene data show CDR1 as SGHVS and CDR2 as FNYEAQ. CDR3 in amino acids: CASSPPGQGFEAFF. The CDR3 DNA reads as TGTGCCAGCAGCCCGCCCGGACAGGGATTTGAAGCTTTCTTT.

The chain combines TRBV6-1 with TRBJ2-2, with 7 bases aligning to TRBD1. V shed 4 bases, J shed 5 bases, and the junction held 4 bases outside the gene matches. Germline values: CDR1 MNHNS, CDR2 SASEGT. This CDR3 has 14 residues. The CDR3 loop is CASSVKGATGELFF. The CDR3 DNA follows: TGTGCCAGCAGTGTAAAGGGGGCTACCGGGGAGCTGTTTTTT.

V gene TRBV7-2 combines with J gene TRBJ2-1; 8 bases line up with TRBD1. From germline, CDR1 is SGHTA and CDR2 FQGNSA. The CDR3 consists of 14 residues. V dropped 5 bases and J dropped 10; count of bases not matched to a gene: 10. The CDR3: CASSQGQGFREQFF. For the CDR3, the DNA is TGTGCCAGCAGCCAAGGACAGGGATTTAGGGAGCAGTTCTTC.

V is TRBV30 and J is TRBJ2-5; possibly TRBD2 for D (5 bases). Trimming took off 3 bases at V and 7 bases at J, with 18 bases between the two ends. The CDR3 consists of 14 residues. Germline values: CDR1 GTSNPN, CDR2 SVGIG (reference sequence). This chain's CDR3 is CAWRGAGGRGTQYF. The CDR3 coding sequence is TGTGCCTGGAGGGGTGCAGGTGGCCGGGGGACCCAGTACTTC.

This clone turned up a few times. This same CDR3 is encoded by further DNA sequences in the sample. The chain links TRBV30 to TRBJ1-1, with a tentative D call TRBD1 (6 bases). V lost 0 bases and J lost 5, with 10 bases in between. Germline V gives CDR1 GTSNPN, CDR2 SVGIG (reference sequence). The CDR3 has 13 residues. The chain's CDR3 is CAWSVGGGTEAFF. CDR3 coding DNA: TGTGCCTGGAGTGTAGGGGGTGGGACTGAAGCTTTCTTT.

V gene TRBV16 combines with J gene TRBJ2-5; 8 bases map to TRBD2. The CDR3 covers 15 residues. V dropped 0 bases and J dropped 5; count of bases not matched to a gene: 5. Germline V lookup: CDR1 KGHSY, CDR2 FQNENV. The CDR3 loop is CASSQSAAGVETQYF. DNA for the CDR3: TGTGCCAGCAGCCAATCCGCAGCGGGAGTTGAGACCCAGTACTTC. The whole variable domain, filled in from reference TRBV16 and TRBJ2-5, reads GEEVAQTPKHLVRGEGQKAKLYCAPIKGHSYVFWYQQVLKNEFKFLISFQNENVFDETGMPKERFSAKCLPNSPCSLEIQATKLEDSAVYFCASSQSAAGVETQYFGPGTRLLVL.

The chain recombines TRBV30 with TRBJ1-5, with 7 nucleotides matching TRBD1. Germline-derived CDR1 and CDR2 are GTSNPN and SVGIG (reference sequence). The J segment lost 1 base and the V segment lost 3 bases, leaving 6 bases of the junction unmatched. The CDR3 is 15 residues long. The CDR3 region is CAWSRGQISNQPQHF. In nucleotides, the CDR3 is TGTGCCTGGAGCCGGGGACAGATCAGCAATCAGCCCCAGCATTTT.

This chain links TRBV28 with TRBJ1-4, with 7 bases lining up with TRBD1. The CDR3 loop spans 14 amino acids. V lost 4 bases, J lost 5 bases, and 4 bases stayed unmatched. CDR1 and CDR2 from the germline V gene are MDHEN and SYDVKM. Written as DNA, the CDR3 is TGTGCCAGCAGTTCCGGGACAGTCAATGAAAAACTGTTTTTT. Its translation is CASSSGTVNEKLFF.

This clone was seen only once. The V call is TRBV5-1, the J call TRBJ2-6; tentative D call: TRBD1 (5 bases). Trimming left V 1 base short and J 0 bases short, with 8 bases between. The CDR3 is 16 amino acids. CDR1 is SGHRS, CDR2 YFSETQ, per germline. The DNA of the CDR3 is TGCGCCAGCAGCTTGACAGGTCTCTCTGGGGCCAACGTCCTGACTTTC. It codes for CASSLTGLSGANVLTF.

The rearrangement uses TRBV2 and TRBJ1-5; D may be TRBD1 (5 bases). Germline CDR1 reads SNHLY; CDR2 reads FYNNEI. The CDR3 loop spans 16 amino acids. V was clipped by 5 bases and J by 0 bases, with 14 bases between them. The CDR3 region has the DNA TGTGCCAGCAGTCACTTCGACAGTCATAGCAATCAGCCCCAGCATTTT. Residues: CASSHFDSHSNQPQHF.

This rearrangement joins TRBV25-1 to TRBJ2-7, with 7 bases matching TRBD1. CDR1 and CDR2 (germline): MGHDK, SYGVNS. V shed 4 bases and J 0 bases; nucleotides not matched to a gene: 3. The CDR3 totals 14 residues. The CDR3 loop reads CASSAWDSSYEQYF. Here the CDR3 DNA reads TGTGCCAGCAGTGCATGGGACAGCTCCTACGAGCAGTACTTC.

This clone occurred once. The chain carries TRBV2 and TRBJ2-1; 10 nucleotides line up with TRBD2. CDR3 length equals 13 residues. Germline-derived CDR1 and CDR2 are SNHLY and FYNNEI. After removal of 4 bases from V and 8 bases from J, the junction contained 2 bases not matched to a gene. CDR3 sequence (DNA): TGTGCCAGCAGTGGACTAGCGGGCGATGAGCAGTTCTTC. It translates to CASSGLAGDEQFF.